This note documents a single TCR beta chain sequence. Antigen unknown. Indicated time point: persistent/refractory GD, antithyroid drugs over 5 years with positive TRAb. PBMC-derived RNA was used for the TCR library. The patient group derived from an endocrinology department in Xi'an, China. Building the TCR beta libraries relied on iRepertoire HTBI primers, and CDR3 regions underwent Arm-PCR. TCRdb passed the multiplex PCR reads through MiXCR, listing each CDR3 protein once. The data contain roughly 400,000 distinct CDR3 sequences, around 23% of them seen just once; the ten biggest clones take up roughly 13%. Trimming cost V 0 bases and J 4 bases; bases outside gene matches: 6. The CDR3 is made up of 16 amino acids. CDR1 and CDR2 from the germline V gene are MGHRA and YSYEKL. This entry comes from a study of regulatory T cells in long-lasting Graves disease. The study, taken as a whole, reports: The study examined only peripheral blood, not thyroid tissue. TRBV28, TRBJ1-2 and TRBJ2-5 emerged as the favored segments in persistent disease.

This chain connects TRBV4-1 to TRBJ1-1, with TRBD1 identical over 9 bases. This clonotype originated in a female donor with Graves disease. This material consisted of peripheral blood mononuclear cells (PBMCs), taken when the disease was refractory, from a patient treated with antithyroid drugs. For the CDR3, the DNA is TGCGCCAGCAGCCAAGATCAGGGACAGGGCAGCACTGAAGCTTTCTTT. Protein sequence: CASSQDQGQGSTEAFF.